The following is a T cell receptor beta chain sequence with its context. Its antigen is not known. This table comes from immunoSEQ multiplex PCR, and its TCRdb copy is limited to in-frame clones, with some not included. This table has around 370,000 clones, approximately 90% appearing once. The sample is drawn from a study of Ad26.COV2.S vaccination and SARS-CoV-2 variants. This CDR3 is 17 amino acids long. Germline lookup yields CDR1 SGHRS and CDR2 YFSETQ. V was clipped by 4 bases and J by 7 bases; unmatched bases: 16. Study-level results: Reported findings describe substantial breadth in spike-specific CD8+ and CD4+ T cell responses following vaccination. Analyses of TCR breadth and depth may have underestimated total T cell responses. Spike-specific TCR breadth ran higher among vaccine recipients than placebo recipients. Breadth measured for non-spike TCRs was similar across vaccine and placebo recipients.

The rearrangement uses TRBV5-1 and TRBJ1-4, with 7 bases fitting TRBD1. This sequence was found in a human donor who had recovered from COVID-19. The sequencing used peripheral blood, collected after recovery from COVID-19. Written as DNA, the CDR3 is TGCGCCAGCAGCAGGGACCAGGGGGTAAGGTTGGGTGAAAAACTGTTTTTT. Amino acids: CASSRDQGVRLGEKLFF.